This T cell receptor (beta chain) was sequenced for a study of T cell repertoires and HLA-DP antigens (dated by TCRdb to the late 2010s). Regarding the research as a whole: The study used an in vitro model of CD4+ T cell alloreactivity against allogeneic HLA-DP presented by transduced HeLa cells. One alloantigen differed from self by one peptide-binding groove amino acid, whereas the other differed by ten, modelling structurally similar versus dissimilar alloantigens. Of the three donors, two were male and one was female, with ages ranging from the 18-to-29 band to the 60-to-69 band. Average DNA input was roughly 200 ng for sorted CD137+CD4+ samples, compared with 1,000 to 1,500 ng for pre-culture CD4+ samples.

The immunoSEQ multiplex PCR, with forward primers for 54 TRBV segments and reverse primers for 13 TRBJ segments, was used to amplify TCRB CDR3 regions. Deep resolution, with a target of about 200,000 T cell genomes, was applied to the sequencing of pre-culture CD4+ samples. Sequencing of amplicons was performed on an Illumina HiSeq System, and 87 bp reads covering the CDR3 were generated. In the authors' own workflow: Correction for PCR and sequencing errors was applied to reads, and CDR3 regions were defined through alignment to IMGT reference sequences. Synthetic template pools were used to estimate the numbers of templates and unique rearrangements. Clonality was computed as 1 minus Pielou's evenness. The Daley-Smith estimator was used to estimate richness. Repertoire overlap was measured with Morisita's index. Clones found in cultured samples but undetected in the pre-culture repertoire of the corresponding donor were defined as low-abundance clones. The source is immuneACCESS, and TCRdb retained only in-frame sequences with V and J called. Part of the clones is not carried over; for the studies checked, unresolved V genes explain less than half of this, and the remainder is unexplained. V and J calls and clone size are given by that table; D and trimming were obtained from the DNA. A total of about 73,000 clones appear in this sample, 80% of them only once. The top ten hold 1.6% of the sample.

Beyond this particular receptor, the publication reports: The study was limited by having just a few donors, by relying on a non-physiological HeLa antigen-presenting system, and by using total CD4+ cells as responders. Clones undetected before culture had an average cumulative frequency of around 35% against one allele and around 55% against the other. Sorted CD137+ cells showed similar clonality against both alloantigens, at 0.35 to 0.4, which was much higher than the 0.04 to 0.045 seen in pre-culture samples. Naive and memory CD4+ repertoires were not analysed separately.

The germline V gene gives CDR1 as LGHNA and CDR2 as YSLEER. Clipping removes 3 bases from V and 1 base from J, with 11 as the unmatched junction base count. The CDR3 goes from the cysteine to the phenylalanine over 18 residues. The DNA shown is the 54-base CDR3, in frame from base 1. Magnetic bead negative selection was used to isolate untouched CD4+ T cells from Ficoll-separated PBMC, with purity averaging around 98%. Using magnetic beads, untouched CD4+ T cells were isolated from Ficoll-separated PBMC at approximately 98% purity, with only negligible CD8+ contamination. Peripheral blood mononuclear cells came from the buffy coats of a few healthy blood donors, who served as the study's donors. CMV seronegative status was shared by all three donors. The DNeasy Blood & Tissue Kit was used to extract genomic DNA. TCRB sequencing was performed on genomic DNA from sorted CD137+CD4+ cells and pre-culture CD4+ baseline samples from each subject.

With regard to this clone: Its target antigen remains unknown. No base-level quality is on record; no much larger clone is a single base apart.

The material sequenced was CD4+ T cells from PBMCs. This chain is built from TRBV4-3 and TRBJ2-7, with 11 central nucleotides matching TRBD2. This sequence was found in a man aged 60 to 75 in good health and CMV-seronegative. The CDR3 here reads CASSQKLPTSGESYEQYF. Read as DNA, the sequence is TGCGCCAGCAGCCAGAAACTTCCGACTAGCGGGGAGTCCTACGAGCAGTACTTC.